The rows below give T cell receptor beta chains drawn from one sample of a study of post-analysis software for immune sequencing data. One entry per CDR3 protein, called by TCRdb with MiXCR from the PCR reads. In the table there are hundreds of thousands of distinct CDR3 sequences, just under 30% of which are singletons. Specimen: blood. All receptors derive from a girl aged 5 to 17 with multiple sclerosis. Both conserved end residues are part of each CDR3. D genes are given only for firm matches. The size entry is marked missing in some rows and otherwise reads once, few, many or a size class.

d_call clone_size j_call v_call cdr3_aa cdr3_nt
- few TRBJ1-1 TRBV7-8 CASSFTGRLMNTEAFF TGTGCCAGCAGCTTTACTGGAAGACTTATGAACACTGAAGCTTTCTTT
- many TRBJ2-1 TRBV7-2 CASSLVGGTSYNEQFF TGTGCCAGCAGCTTAGTCGGCGGGACCTCCTACAATGAGCAGTTCTTC
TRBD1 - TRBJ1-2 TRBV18 CASSPYLSGTGDGYTF TGTGCCAGCTCACCGTATTTAAGCGGGACAGGGGATGGCTACACCTTC
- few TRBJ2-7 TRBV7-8 CASSFGLVGYEQYF TGTGCCAGCAGCTTTGGTCTGGTGGGATACGAGCAGTACTTC
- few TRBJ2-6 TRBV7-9 CASSLLGLGSGANVLTF TGTGCCAGCAGCTTGTTGGGGCTGGGCTCTGGGGCCAACGTCCTGACTTTC
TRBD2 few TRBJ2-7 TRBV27 CASSLSGGHEQYF TGTGCCAGCAGTTTATCGGGAGGGCACGAGCAGTACTTC
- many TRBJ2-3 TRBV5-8 CASSSRDSTDTQYF TGTGCCAGCAGCTCGAGGGACTCCACGGATACGCAGTATTTT
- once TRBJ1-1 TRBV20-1 CSAPTGGWGDTEAFF TGCAGTGCCCCCACGGGGGGTTGGGGGGACACTGAAGCTTTCTTT
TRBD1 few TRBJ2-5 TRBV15 CATSTRQGWQETQYF TGTGCCACCAGCACAAGACAGGGGTGGCAAGAGACCCAGTACTTC
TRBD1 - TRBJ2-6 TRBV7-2 CASSLAAGTAISGANVLTF TGTGCCAGCAGCTTAGCGGCCGGGACAGCGATCTCTGGGGCCAACGTCCTGACTTTC
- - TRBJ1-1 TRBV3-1 CASSQDKFGAASHEAFF TGTGCCAGCAGCCAAGATAAGTTCGGGGCAGCCTCTCATGAAGCTTTCTTT
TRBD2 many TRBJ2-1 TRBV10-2 CASSPASGRGYNEQFF TGCGCCAGCAGTCCCGCTAGCGGGAGGGGCTACAATGAGCAGTTCTTC
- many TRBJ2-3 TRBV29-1 CSVETPLRPGRTDTQYF TGCAGCGTTGAAACTCCCCTCCGGCCAGGGAGGACAGATACGCAGTATTTT
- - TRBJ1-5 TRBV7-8 CASSPRPGGNSNQPQHF TGTGCCAGCAGCCCAAGACCGGGGGGCAATAGCAATCAGCCCCAGCATTTT
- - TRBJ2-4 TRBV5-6 CASSLAVGIAKNIQYF TGTGCCAGCAGCTTGGCAGTCGGAATAGCCAAAAACATTCAGTACTTC
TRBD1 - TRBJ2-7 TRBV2 CASSGTGGYEQYF TGTGCCAGCAGTGGGACAGGGGGCTACGAGCAGTACTTC
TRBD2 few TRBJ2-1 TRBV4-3 CASSQDVGWGRAFEQFF TGCGCCAGCAGCCAAGATGTTGGATGGGGGAGGGCCTTTGAGCAGTTCTTC
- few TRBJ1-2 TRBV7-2 CASSSPGDGYTF TGTGCCAGCAGCTCACCAGGAGATGGCTACACCTTC
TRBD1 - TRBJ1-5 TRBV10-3 CAIRPGQGNQPQHF TGTGCCATCAGACCGGGACAGGGCAATCAGCCCCAGCATTTT
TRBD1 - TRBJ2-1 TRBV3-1 CASSLEDRGEQFF TGTGCCAGCAGCCTTGAGGACAGGGGCGAGCAGTTCTTC
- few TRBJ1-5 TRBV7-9 CASSPSPNQPQHF TGTGCCAGCAGCCCCTCTCCCAATCAGCCCCAGCATTTT
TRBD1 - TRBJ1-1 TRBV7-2 CASSLVGQGGAEAFF TGTGCCAGCAGCTTAGTTGGACAGGGGGGAGCTGAAGCTTTCTTT
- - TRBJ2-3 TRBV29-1 CSVEKVQTTDTQYF TGCAGCGTTGAAAAAGTACAGACCACAGATACGCAGTATTTT
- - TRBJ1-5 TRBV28 CASSLLGRGNQPQHF TGTGCCAGCAGTTTATTGGGCCGTGGCAATCAGCCCCAGCATTTT
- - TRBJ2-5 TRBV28 CASSFSAGKYF TGCGCCAGCAGTTTCTCGGCAGGGAAGTACTTC
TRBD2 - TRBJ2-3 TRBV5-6 CASSLVGASGREDTQYF TGTGCCAGCAGCTTGGTGGGTGCGTCCGGGAGGGAGGATACGCAGTATTTT
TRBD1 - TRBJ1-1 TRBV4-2 CASSPRTGPNEAFF TGTGCCAGCAGCCCTCGGACAGGGCCGAATGAAGCTTTCTTT
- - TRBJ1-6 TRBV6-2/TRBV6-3 CASSDTGGVSSPLHF TGTGCCAGCAGTGACACCGGCGGGGTTTCTTCACCCCTCCACTTT
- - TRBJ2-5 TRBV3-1 CASSLTTLPGKTQYF TGTGCCAGCAGCCTAACAACCCTACCCGGGAAGACCCAGTACTTC
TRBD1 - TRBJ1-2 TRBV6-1 CASSDPPRDRINGYTF TGTGCCAGCAGTGACCCGCCCCGGGACAGGATTAATGGCTACACCTTC
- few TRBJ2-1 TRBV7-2 CASSLLGPAVEQFF TGTGCCAGCAGCTTATTGGGTCCGGCGGTGGAGCAGTTCTTC
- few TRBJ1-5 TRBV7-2 CASSLFGQGGQPQHF TGTGCCAGCAGCTTATTCGGGCAGGGCGGCCAGCCCCAGCATTTT
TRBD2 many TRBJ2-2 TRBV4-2 CASSQASGGNTGELFF TGTGCCAGCAGCCAAGCTAGCGGGGGGAACACCGGGGAGCTGTTTTTT
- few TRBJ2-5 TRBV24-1 CATSDKGGRETQYF TGTGCCACCAGTGATAAGGGGGGGCGAGAGACCCAGTACTTC
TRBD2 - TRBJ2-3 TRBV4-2 CASSHTSRGGSGGLTDTQYF TGTGCCAGCAGCCATACATCCCGCGGGGGTAGCGGGGGCCTCACAGATACGCAGTATTTT
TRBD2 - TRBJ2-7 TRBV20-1 CSARPPPGTSGRVSSYEQYF TGCAGTGCTAGACCCCCCCCCGGGACTAGCGGGAGGGTAAGCTCCTACGAGCAGTACTTC
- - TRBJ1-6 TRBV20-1 CSATRGRSSYNSPLHF TGCAGTGCCACAAGAGGCAGGAGCTCCTATAATTCACCCCTCCACTTT
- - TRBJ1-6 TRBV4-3 CASSQGTRDGSPLHF TGCGCCAGCAGCCAAGGAACCAGGGATGGTTCACCCCTCCACTTT
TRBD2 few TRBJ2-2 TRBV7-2 CASSALAGLNTGELFF TGTGCCAGCAGCGCACTAGCGGGACTCAACACCGGGGAGCTGTTTTTT
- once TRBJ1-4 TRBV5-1 CASSPVAGTGEKLFF TGCGCCAGCAGCCCTGTGGCAGGGACTGGTGAAAAACTGTTTTTT
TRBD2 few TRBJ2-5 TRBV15 CATSSGRVAGQETQYF TGTGCCACCAGCAGTGGGAGGGTAGCGGGGCAAGAGACCCAGTACTTC
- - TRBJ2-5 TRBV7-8 CASSLVTGIRETQYF TGTGCCAGCAGCTTAGTGACGGGGATACGAGAGACCCAGTACTTC
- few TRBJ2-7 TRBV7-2 CASSLEGSGTYEQYF TGTGCCAGCAGCCTAGAGGGTAGCGGAACCTACGAGCAGTACTTC
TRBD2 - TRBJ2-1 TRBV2 CASTIAGSYNEQFF TGTGCCAGCACGATAGCGGGATCCTACAATGAGCAGTTCTTC
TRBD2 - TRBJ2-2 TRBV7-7 CASSLLLAGGNAGELFF TGTGCTAGCAGCTTATTGTTAGCGGGGGGTAACGCCGGGGAGCTGTTTTTT
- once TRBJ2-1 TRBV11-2 CASSLLRGRHNEQFF TGTGCCAGCAGCTTATTACGGGGACGTCACAATGAGCAGTTCTTC
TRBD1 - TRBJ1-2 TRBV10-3 CAIRETGEGGYTF TGTGCCATCAGAGAGACAGGGGAGGGTGGCTACACCTTC
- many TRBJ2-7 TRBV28 CASSQTIPTYEQYF TGTGCCAGCAGTCAGACCATCCCCACCTACGAGCAGTACTTC